This TCR beta chain was retrieved from a study of shared clonotypes between healthy human individuals. The study, taken as a whole, reports: Clonotype sharing levels among donors were expected to vary with sequencing depth.

Naive CD8 cells, CD45RO-negative and positively selected for CCR7, excluded terminally differentiated effector memory CD45RA+ cells. The donor population consisted of healthy HIV-negative adults with no recent acute infections or vaccinations. Assay execution proceeded at the deep level. Genomic DNA (from each subset) was split evenly across several immunoSEQ plates. The method was immunoSEQ multiplex PCR; TCRdb's version includes in-frame clones alone and lacks a portion of them. This repertoire shows over 2,000,000 clones, approximately 92% found once; its top ten account for less than 2%. The junction had 13 bases not matched to a gene; V was cut back by 4 bases and J by 5 bases. The germline gives CDR1 SGHAT, CDR2 FQNNGV. The CDR3 contains 17 residues. Comments on this clone: Antigen: not known.

The sample consisted of naive CD8+ T cells from PBMCs. V gene TRBV11-2 combines with J gene TRBJ2-2; TRBD2 aligns across 7 bases. The source is a man aged 18 to 30 in good health. Some clones in this sample may be carry-over from other donors' samples. In nucleotides, the CDR3 is TGTGCCAGCAGCTGGGGGTGGGGCGGGAGTCCGACCGGGGAGCTGTTTTTT. Translating it yields CASSWGWGGSPTGELFF.